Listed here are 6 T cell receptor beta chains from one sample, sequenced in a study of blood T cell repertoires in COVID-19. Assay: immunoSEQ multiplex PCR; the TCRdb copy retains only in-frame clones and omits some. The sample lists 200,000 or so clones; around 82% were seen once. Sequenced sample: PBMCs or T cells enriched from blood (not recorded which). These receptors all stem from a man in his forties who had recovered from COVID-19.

The CDR3: CASSAAPGQGTEKLFF. DNA for the CDR3: TGTGCCAGCAGTGCGGCCCCGGGACAGGGTACTGAAAAACTGTTTTTT. The chain couples TRBV25-1 to TRBJ1-4, with 9 nucleotides matching TRBD1. The V and J ends lost 4 bases and 7 bases, in that order; junction bases with no gene match: 10. CDR1 and CDR2 from the germline V gene are MGHDK and SYGVNS. There are 16 residues in the CDR3.

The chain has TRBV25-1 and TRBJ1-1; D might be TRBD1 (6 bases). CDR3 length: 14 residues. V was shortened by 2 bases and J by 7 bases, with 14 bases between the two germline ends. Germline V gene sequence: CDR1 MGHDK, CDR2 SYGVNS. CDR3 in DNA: TGTGCCAGCAGTGAACGGGGACAACGACGTGAAGCTTTCTTT. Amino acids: CASSERGQRREAFF.

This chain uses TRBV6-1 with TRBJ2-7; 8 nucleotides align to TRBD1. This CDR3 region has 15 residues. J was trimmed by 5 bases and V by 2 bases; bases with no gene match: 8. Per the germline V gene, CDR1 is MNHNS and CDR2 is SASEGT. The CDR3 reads CASSEYGQGSNEQYF. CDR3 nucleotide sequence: TGTGCCAGCAGTGAATACGGACAGGGTAGCAACGAGCAGTACTTC.

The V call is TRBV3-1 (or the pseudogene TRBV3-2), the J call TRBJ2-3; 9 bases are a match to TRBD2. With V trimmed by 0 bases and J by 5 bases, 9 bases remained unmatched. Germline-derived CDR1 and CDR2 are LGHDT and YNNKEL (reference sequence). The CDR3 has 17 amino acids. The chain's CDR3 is CASSQDLRGGPRDTQYF. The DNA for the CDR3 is TGTGCCAGCAGCCAAGATCTGCGGGGGGGCCCCCGAGATACGCAGTATTTT.

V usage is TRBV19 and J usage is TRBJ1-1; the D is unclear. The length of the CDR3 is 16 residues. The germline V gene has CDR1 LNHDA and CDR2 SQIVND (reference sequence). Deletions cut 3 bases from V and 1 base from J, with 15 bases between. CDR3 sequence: CASSIPPGMANTEAFF. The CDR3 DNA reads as TGTGCCAGTAGTATCCCCCCGGGGATGGCGAACACTGAAGCTTTCTTT.

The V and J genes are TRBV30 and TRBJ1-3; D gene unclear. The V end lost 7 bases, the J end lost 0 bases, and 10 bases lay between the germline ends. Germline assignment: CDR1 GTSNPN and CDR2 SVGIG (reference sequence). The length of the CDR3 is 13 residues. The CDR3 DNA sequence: TGTGCCTCCAGCAGCGACTCTGGAAACACCATATATTTT. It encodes CASSSDSGNTIYF.